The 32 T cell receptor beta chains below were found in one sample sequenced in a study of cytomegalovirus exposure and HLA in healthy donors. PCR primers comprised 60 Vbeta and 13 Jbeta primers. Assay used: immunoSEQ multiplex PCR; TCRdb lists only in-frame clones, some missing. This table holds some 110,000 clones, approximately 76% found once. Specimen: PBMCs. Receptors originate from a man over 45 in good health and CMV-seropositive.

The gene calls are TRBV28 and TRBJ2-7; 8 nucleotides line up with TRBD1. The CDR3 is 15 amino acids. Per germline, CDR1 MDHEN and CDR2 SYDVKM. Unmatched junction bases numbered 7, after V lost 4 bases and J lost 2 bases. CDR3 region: CASSSRVTGAYEQYF. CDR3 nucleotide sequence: TGTGCCAGCAGTTCCCGAGTGACAGGGGCCTACGAGCAGTACTTC.

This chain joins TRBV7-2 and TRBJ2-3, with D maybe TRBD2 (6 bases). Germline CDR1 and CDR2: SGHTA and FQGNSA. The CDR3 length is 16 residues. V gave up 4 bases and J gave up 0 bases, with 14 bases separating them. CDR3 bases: TGTGCCAGCAGCTCCAGCGGGTTGCCTAGCACAGATACGCAGTATTTT. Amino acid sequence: CASSSSGLPSTDTQYF.

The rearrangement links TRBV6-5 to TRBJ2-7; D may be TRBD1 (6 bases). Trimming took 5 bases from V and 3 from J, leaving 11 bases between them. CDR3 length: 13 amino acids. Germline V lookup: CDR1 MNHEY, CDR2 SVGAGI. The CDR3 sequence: CASSPGHLYEQYF. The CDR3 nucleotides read TGTGCCAGCAGTCCGGGACACCTCTACGAGCAGTACTTC.

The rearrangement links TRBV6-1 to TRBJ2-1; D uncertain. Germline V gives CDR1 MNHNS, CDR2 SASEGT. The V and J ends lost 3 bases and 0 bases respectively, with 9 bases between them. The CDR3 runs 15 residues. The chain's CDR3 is CASSDLGRSYNEQFF. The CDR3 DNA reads TGTGCCAGCAGTGACTTGGGCCGCTCCTACAATGAGCAGTTCTTC.

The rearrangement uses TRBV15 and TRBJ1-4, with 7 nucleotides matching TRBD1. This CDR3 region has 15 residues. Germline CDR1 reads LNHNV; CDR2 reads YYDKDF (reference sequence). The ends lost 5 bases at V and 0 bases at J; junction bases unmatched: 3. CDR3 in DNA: TGTGCCACCAGCGAAGGGACAGCAACTAATGAAAAACTGTTTTTT. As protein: CATSEGTATNEKLFF. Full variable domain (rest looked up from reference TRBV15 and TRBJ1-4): DAMVIQNPRYQVTQFGKPVTLSCSQTLNHNVMYWYQQKSSQAPKLLFHYYDKDFNNEADTPDNFQSRRPNTSFCFLDIRSPGLGDTAMYLCATSEGTATNEKLFFGSGTQLSVL.

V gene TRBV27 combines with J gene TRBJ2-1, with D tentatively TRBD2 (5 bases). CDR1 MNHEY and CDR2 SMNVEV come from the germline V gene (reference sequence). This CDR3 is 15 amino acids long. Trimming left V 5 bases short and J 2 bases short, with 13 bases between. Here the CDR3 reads CASSELVRPYNEQFF. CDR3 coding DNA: TGTGCCAGCAGTGAACTAGTCAGGCCCTACAATGAGCAGTTCTTC.

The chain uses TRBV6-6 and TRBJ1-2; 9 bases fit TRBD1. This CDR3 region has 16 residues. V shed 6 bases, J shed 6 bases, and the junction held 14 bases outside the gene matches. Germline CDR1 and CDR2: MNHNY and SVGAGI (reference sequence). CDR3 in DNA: TGTGCCAGCAGCACCTATAGACAGGGGGAAACGGATGGCTACACCTTC. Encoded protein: CASSTYRQGETDGYTF.

The chain's CDR3 is CASGQQGDEQFF. CDR3 in DNA: TGCGCCAGCGGCCAACAGGGCGATGAGCAGTTCTTC. V is TRBV10-1 and J is TRBJ2-1, with D possibly TRBD1 on 6 matching bases. Between the trimmed V and J ends, which lost 8 bases and 8 bases, there was a span of 13 bases. The germline V gene encodes CDR1 WNHNN and CDR2 SYGVQD (reference sequence). This CDR3 spans 12 amino acids.

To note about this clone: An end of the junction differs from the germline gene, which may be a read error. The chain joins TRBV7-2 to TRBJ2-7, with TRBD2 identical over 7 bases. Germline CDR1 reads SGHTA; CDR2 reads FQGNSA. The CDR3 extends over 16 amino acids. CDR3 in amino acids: CASSFDGGISSYEQYF. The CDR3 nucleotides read TGTGCCAGCAGCTTCGACGGGGGGATAAGCTCCTATGAGCAGTACTTC.

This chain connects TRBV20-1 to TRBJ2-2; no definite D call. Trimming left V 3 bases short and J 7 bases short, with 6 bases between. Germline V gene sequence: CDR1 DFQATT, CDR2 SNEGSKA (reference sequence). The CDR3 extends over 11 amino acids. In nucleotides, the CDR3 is TGCAGTGCTAGCCTTATCGGGGAGCTGTTTTTT. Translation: CSASLIGELFF.

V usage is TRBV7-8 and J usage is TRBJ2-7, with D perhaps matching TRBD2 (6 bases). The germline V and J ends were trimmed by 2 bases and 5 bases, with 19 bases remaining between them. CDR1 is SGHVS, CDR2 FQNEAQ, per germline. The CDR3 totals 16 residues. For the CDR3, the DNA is TGTGCCAGCAGCTTATTGGAGGGGCGTTTAATTCACGAGCAGTACTTC. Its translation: CASSLLEGRLIHEQYF.

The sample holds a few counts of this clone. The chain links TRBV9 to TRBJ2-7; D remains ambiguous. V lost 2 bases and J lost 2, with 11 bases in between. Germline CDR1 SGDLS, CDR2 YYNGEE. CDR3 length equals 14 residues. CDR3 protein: CASSVGRWTYEQYF. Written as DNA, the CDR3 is TGTGCCAGCAGCGTGGGCAGGTGGACCTACGAGCAGTACTTC.

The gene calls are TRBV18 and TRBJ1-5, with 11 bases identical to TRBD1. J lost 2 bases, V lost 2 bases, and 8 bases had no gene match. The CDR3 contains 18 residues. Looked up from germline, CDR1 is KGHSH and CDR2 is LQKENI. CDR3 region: CASSPTKRGQGGNQPQHF. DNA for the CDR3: TGTGCCAGCTCACCAACAAAACGGGGACAGGGGGGCAATCAGCCCCAGCATTTT.

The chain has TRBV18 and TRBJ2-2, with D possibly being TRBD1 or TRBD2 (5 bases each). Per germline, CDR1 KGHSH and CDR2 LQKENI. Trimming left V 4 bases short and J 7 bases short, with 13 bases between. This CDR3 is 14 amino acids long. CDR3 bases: TGTGCCAGCTCACTACCGGGGCCCCACGGGGAGCTGTTTTTT. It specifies CASSLPGPHGELFF. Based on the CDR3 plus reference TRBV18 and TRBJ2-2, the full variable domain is NAGVMQNPRHLVRRRGQEARLRCSPMKGHSHVYWYRQLPEEGLKFMVYLQKENIIDESGMPKERFSAEFPKEGPSILRIQQVVRGDSAAYFCASSLPGPHGELFFGEGSRLTVL.

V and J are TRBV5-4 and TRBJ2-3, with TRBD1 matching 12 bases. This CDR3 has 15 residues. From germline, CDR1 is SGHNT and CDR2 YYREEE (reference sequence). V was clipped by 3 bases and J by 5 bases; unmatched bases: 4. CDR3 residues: CASSWGQGARDTQYF. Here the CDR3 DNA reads TGTGCCAGCAGCTGGGGACAGGGGGCGAGAGATACGCAGTATTTT.

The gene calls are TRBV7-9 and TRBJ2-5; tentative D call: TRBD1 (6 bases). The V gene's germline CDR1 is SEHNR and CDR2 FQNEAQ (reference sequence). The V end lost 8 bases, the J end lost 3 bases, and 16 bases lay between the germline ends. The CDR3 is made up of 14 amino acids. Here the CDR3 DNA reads TGTGCCAGCGCTCGCATGTCAGGGGAAGAGACCCAGTACTTC. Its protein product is CASARMSGEETQYF.

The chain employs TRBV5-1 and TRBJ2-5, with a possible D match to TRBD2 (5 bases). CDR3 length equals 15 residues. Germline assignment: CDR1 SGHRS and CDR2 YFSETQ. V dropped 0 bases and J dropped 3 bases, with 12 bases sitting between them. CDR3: CASSLGTPAKETQYF. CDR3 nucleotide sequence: TGCGCCAGCAGCTTGGGGACTCCCGCAAAAGAGACCCAGTACTTC.

This CDR3 reads CASRDLGTGNQPQHF. DNA for the CDR3: TGTGCCAGCAGGGACCTCGGGACAGGTAATCAGCCCCAGCATTTT. The genes are TRBV6-1 and TRBJ1-5; 8 bases map to TRBD1. J lost 4 bases, V lost 6 bases, and 8 bases had no gene match. Germline V gives CDR1 MNHNS, CDR2 SASEGT. This CDR3 comprises 15 residues.

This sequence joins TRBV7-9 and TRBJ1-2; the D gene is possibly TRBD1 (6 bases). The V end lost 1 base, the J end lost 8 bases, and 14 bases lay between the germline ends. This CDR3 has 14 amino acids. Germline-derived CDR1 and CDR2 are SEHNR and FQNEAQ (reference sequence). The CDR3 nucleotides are TGTGCCAGCAGCTTAGAACAGGGAATGCGCGGCTACACCTTC. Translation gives CASSLEQGMRGYTF. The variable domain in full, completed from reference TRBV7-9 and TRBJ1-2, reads DTGVSQNPRHKITKRGQNVTFRCDPISEHNRLYWYRQTLGQGPEFLTYFQNEAQLEKSRLLSDRFSAERPKGSFSTLEIQRTEQGDSAMYLCASSLEQGMRGYTFGSGTRLTVV.

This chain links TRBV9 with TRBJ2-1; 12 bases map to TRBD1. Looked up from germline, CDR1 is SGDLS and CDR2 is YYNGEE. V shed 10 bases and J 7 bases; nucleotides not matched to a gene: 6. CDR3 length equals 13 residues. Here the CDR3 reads CASSGQGANEQFF. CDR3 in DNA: TGTGCCTCGTCGGGACAGGGGGCGAATGAGCAGTTCTTC.

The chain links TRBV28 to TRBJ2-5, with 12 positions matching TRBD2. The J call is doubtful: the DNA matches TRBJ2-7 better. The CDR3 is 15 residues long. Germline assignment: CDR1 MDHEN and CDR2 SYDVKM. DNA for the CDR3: TGTGCCAGCAGTTTAGGGACTAGCGGGCCCTACGAGCAGTACTTC. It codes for CASSLGTSGPYEQYF.

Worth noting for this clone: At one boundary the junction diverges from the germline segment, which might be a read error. DNA of the CDR3: TGTGCCAGCAGTTTGGGCGGGAGTCCCAACAATGGGCAGTTCTTC. This encodes CASSLGGSPNNGQFF. The chain employs TRBV28 and TRBJ2-1; 7 nucleotides line up with TRBD2. Germline CDR1 MDHEN, CDR2 SYDVKM. The CDR3 contains 15 residues.

The CDR3 coding sequence is TGTGCCAGCAGTGAAGCACATGCGGGTTACACCATATATTTT. Amino acid sequence: CASSEAHAGYTIYF. The chain uses TRBV6-1 and TRBJ1-3, with D uncertain. Germline lookup yields CDR1 MNHNS and CDR2 SASEGT. The CDR3 extends over 14 amino acids. The V gene lost 0 bases and the J gene lost 8 bases, with 11 bases spanning the gap.

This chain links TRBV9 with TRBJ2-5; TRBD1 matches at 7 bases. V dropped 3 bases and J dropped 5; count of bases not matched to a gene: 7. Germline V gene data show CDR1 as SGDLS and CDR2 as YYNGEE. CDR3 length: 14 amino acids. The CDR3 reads CASSDGQDGETQYF. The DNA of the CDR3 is TGTGCCAGCAGCGATGGACAGGACGGGGAGACCCAGTACTTC.

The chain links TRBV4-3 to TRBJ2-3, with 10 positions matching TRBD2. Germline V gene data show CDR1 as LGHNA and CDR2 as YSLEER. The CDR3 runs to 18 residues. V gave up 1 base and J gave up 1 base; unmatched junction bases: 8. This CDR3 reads CASSQGGAAGGGTDTQYF. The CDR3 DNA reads TGCGCCAGCAGCCAAGGGGGGGCAGCGGGGGGGGGCACAGATACGCAGTATTTT.

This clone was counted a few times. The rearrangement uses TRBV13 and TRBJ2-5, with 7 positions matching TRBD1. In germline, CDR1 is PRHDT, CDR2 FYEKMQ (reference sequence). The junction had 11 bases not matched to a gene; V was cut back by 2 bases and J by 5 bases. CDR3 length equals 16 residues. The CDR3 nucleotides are TGTGCCAGCAGCTTAAGAACAGGGGTTGGGTTGGAGACCCAGTACTTC. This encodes CASSLRTGVGLETQYF.

The CDR3 DNA reads TGTGCCACCAGCCGGGACAGGAACACCGGGGAGCTGTTTTTT. As protein: CATSRDRNTGELFF. This chain uses TRBV6-6 with TRBJ2-2; 7 nucleotides agree with TRBD1. The CDR3 is 14 residues long. J lost 1 base, V lost 10 bases, and 6 bases had no gene match. Germline V gives CDR1 MNHNY, CDR2 SVGAGI (reference sequence).

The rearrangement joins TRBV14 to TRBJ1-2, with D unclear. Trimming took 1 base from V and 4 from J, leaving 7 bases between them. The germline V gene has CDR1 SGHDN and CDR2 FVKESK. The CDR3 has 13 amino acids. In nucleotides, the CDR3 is TGTGCCAGCAGCCAAGGACAATTCTATGGCTACACCTTC. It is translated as CASSQGQFYGYTF. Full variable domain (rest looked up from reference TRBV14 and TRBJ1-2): EAGVTQFPSHSVIEKGQTVTLRCDPISGHDNLYWYRRVMGKEIKFLLHFVKESKQDESGMPNNRFLAERTGGTYSTLKVQPAELEDSGVYFCASSQGQFYGYTFGSGTRLTVV.

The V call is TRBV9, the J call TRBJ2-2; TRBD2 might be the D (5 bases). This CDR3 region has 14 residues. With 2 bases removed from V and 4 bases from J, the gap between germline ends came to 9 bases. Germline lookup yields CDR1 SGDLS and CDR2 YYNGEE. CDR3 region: CASSVGRVTGELFF. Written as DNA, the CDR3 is TGTGCCAGCAGCGTCGGGCGGGTCACCGGGGAGCTGTTTTTT.

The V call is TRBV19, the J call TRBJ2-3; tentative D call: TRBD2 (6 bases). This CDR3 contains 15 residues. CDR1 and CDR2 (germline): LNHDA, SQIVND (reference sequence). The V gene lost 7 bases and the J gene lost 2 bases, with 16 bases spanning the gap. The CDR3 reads CASTHRAGLTDTQYF. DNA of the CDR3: TGTGCCAGTACCCACCGGGCGGGGCTCACAGATACGCAGTATTTT.

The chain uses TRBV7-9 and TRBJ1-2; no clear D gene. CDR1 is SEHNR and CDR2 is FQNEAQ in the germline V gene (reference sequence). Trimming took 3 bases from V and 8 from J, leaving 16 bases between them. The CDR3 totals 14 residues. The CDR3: CASSLSSAQLGYTF. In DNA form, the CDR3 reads TGTGCCAGCAGCTTGAGCAGCGCCCAGTTAGGCTACACCTTC.

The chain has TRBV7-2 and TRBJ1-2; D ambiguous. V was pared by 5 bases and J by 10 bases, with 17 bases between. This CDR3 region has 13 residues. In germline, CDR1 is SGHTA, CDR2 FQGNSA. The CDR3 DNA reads TGTGCCAGCAGCCCCGGGAGGCAGTTAGTCTACACCTTC. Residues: CASSPGRQLVYTF.